These 17 T cell receptor beta chains came from one sample sequenced in a study of blood T cells in healthy people across ages. It was with a sample-barcoded 5' primer and a J-beta primer mix that a second PCR of about 7 to 12 cycles was run. TCRdb ran MiXCR on the 5' RACE reads and lists one entry per CDR3 protein. Counted here are about 830,000 distinct CDR3 sequences, around 62% occurring once; the ten biggest clones make up 25% to 30%. The sequenced sample consisted of blood. These TCRs come from a man aged 25-40 years in good health.

The CDR3 DNA reads as TGTGCCAGTAGTGTTAAGACTAGTTCCGAGCAGTACTTC. Residues: CASSVKTSSEQYF. The chain employs TRBV19 and TRBJ2-7, with D maybe TRBD2 (6 bases). This CDR3 is 13 amino acids long. V was trimmed by 5 bases and J by 6 bases, leaving 14 bases between them. From germline, CDR1 is LNHDA and CDR2 SQIVND (reference sequence).

This clonotype has more than one count but fewer than ten. This chain links TRBV7-8 with TRBJ1-2, with no clear D. V was pared by 5 bases and J by 7 bases, with 14 bases between. The CDR3 covers 13 residues. CDR1 and CDR2 (germline): SGHVS, FQNEAQ. This CDR3 reads CASSRVKFSGYTF. The CDR3 DNA reads TGTGCCAGCAGCAGGGTTAAATTTAGTGGCTACACCTTC.

The chain has TRBV27 and TRBJ2-4, with D tentatively TRBD1 or TRBD2 (5 bases each). TRBJ2-5 explains the end of the DNA better; the J call may be wrong. CDR1 is MNHEY, CDR2 SMNVEV, per germline (reference sequence). CDR3 length: 17 residues. Written as DNA, the CDR3 is TGTGCCAGCAGTTTCCTCGCAAGTGTGGGGGTGGAAGAGACCCAGTACTTC. This codes for CASSFLASVGVEETQYF.

This clonotype was found many times. This chain joins TRBV6-2 or TRBV6-3 and TRBJ2-7; TRBD1 might be the D (6 bases). Germline CDR1 MNHEY, CDR2 SVGEGT. The V end lost 10 bases, the J end lost 2 bases, and 12 bases lay between the germline ends. The CDR3 consists of 12 residues. CDR3 amino acids: CATTDRPYEQYF. The CDR3 nucleotides are TGTGCCACCACGGACAGACCCTACGAGCAGTACTTC.

This sequence joins TRBV3-1 and TRBJ1-3, with D uncertain. V was pared by 0 bases and J by 2 bases, with 11 bases between. The CDR3 is 16 amino acids. Per the germline V gene, CDR1 is LGHDT and CDR2 is YNNKEL (reference sequence). The CDR3 protein is CASSQDWGMPGNTIYF. The CDR3, as DNA: TGTGCCAGCAGCCAAGATTGGGGAATGCCTGGAAACACCATATATTTT.

The CDR3 spells CSALGGRTDTQYF. The CDR3 DNA sequence: TGCAGTGCACTTGGGGGTCGCACAGATACGCAGTATTTT. This chain links TRBV20-1 with TRBJ2-3; D possibly uses TRBD1 or TRBD2 (5 bases each). Trimming cost V 6 bases and J 1 base, with 11 bases left between them. CDR1 and CDR2 (germline): DFQATT, SNEGSKA (reference sequence). CDR3 size: 13 residues.

The V and J genes are TRBV28 and TRBJ2-7; TRBD1 matches at 7 bases. The germline V gene has CDR1 MDHEN and CDR2 SYDVKM. The trim removed 4 bases at V and 4 bases at J, leaving 13 bases unmatched. This CDR3 comprises 16 residues. DNA of the CDR3: TGTGCCAGCAGTTCCCTCGACAGGGCCACTCTTTACGAGCAGTACTTC. This encodes CASSSLDRATLYEQYF.

J is TRBJ2-3 and V is TRBV15, with D tentatively TRBD1 or TRBD2 (6 bases each). This CDR3 has 13 residues. Trimming pared 0 bases from V and 12 bases from J, leaving 13 bases between. CDR1 is LNHNV and CDR2 is YYDKDF in the germline V gene (reference sequence). CDR3 nucleotides: TGTGCCACCAGCAGAGATAAGGCGGGACAACAGTATTTT. Protein product: CATSRDKAGQQYF.

The chain joins TRBV6-5 to TRBJ1-2; 7 positions agree with TRBD1. Trimming cost V 5 bases and J 8 bases; bases outside gene matches: 8. Per germline, CDR1 MNHEY and CDR2 SVGAGI. CDR3 length: 13 residues. CDR3 coding DNA: TGTGCCAGCAGTCAGATGACAGGGATCGGCTACACCTTC. Encoded protein: CASSQMTGIGYTF.

This clonotype was detected only once. The rearrangement joins TRBV15 to TRBJ2-5; tentative D call: TRBD1 (5 bases). Germline V gene sequence: CDR1 LNHNV, CDR2 YYDKDF (reference sequence). V lost 4 bases and J lost 1, with 10 bases in between. The CDR3 length is 14 residues. The CDR3 sequence: CATSTLDTQETQYF. The CDR3 nucleotides are TGTGCCACCAGCACCTTGGACACCCAAGAGACCCAGTACTTC.

This clonotype was counted a few times. The gene calls are TRBV7-9 and TRBJ1-2, with D hard to call. The V and J ends lost 0 bases and 7 bases respectively, with 9 bases between them. The V gene's germline CDR1 is SEHNR and CDR2 FQNEAQ (reference sequence). The CDR3 runs to 13 residues. The CDR3, as DNA: TGTGCCAGCAGCTTAGCCACAGCAGGTGGCTACACCTTC. It encodes CASSLATAGGYTF.

The chain couples TRBV4-2 to TRBJ2-1; 7 bases match TRBD2. V trimming: 1 base; J trimming: 6 bases; junction bases outside the gene matches: 6. The CDR3 is 15 amino acids. Germline loops: CDR1 LGHNA, CDR2 YNFKEQ. For the CDR3, the DNA is TGTGCCAGCAGCCAAGTCAGGGAGGGTGGCAATGAGCAGTTCTTC. It encodes CASSQVREGGNEQFF.

This clonotype was seen only a few times. The V call is TRBV12-3 or TRBV12-4, the J call TRBJ2-1; a possible D gene is TRBD1 (8 bases). The CDR3 length is 16 residues. Trimming took off 1 base at V and 5 bases at J, with 15 bases between the two ends. This chain's CDR3 is CASSLGTGGVDNEQFF. CDR3 sequence (DNA): TGTGCCAGCAGTTTAGGTACAGGGGGGGTCGACAATGAGCAGTTCTTC.

A few counts support this clonotype. The chain is built from TRBV4-3 and TRBJ2-1; 11 nucleotides align to TRBD2. Germline CDR1 LGHNA, CDR2 YSLEER. J was trimmed by 3 bases and V by 0 bases; bases with no gene match: 7. The length of the CDR3 is 18 residues. The CDR3 sequence: CASSQELAGGLIYNEQFF. In DNA, the CDR3 is TGCGCCAGCAGCCAAGAATTAGCGGGGGGGCTTATCTACAATGAGCAGTTCTTC.

The chain combines TRBV4-3 with TRBJ2-3; possible D gene TRBD2, 5 bases. The CDR3 contains 14 residues. Germline loops: CDR1 LGHNA, CDR2 YSLEER. V was shortened by 8 bases and J by 1 base, with 13 bases between the two germline ends. The CDR3 DNA reads as TGCGCCAGCGGCTCCGGACTGGGCACAGATACGCAGTATTTT. Its protein product is CASGSGLGTDTQYF.

The chain combines TRBV11-2 with TRBJ2-1, with D possibly being TRBD2 (5 bases). Germline CDR1 and CDR2: SGHAT and FQNNGV. CDR3 length: 14 residues. Between the trimmed V and J ends, which lost 1 base and 5 bases, there was a span of 9 bases. CDR3 DNA sequence: TGTGCCAGCAGCTTAGGGGCCGGGGACAATGAGCAGTTCTTC. This translates into CASSLGAGDNEQFF.

CDR3 protein: CSARFASWGDMSNQPQHF. Written as DNA, the CDR3 is TGCAGTGCTAGGTTCGCCAGTTGGGGGGATATGAGCAATCAGCCCCAGCATTTT. The gene calls are TRBV20-1 and TRBJ1-5; D is possibly TRBD1 (5 bases). This CDR3 region has 18 residues. Trimming took 3 bases from V and 1 from J, leaving 22 bases between them. Per the germline V gene, CDR1 is DFQATT and CDR2 is SNEGSKA (reference sequence).